A single sample is the source of the 25 T cell receptor beta chains below, sequenced in a study of control samples from healthy donors and cancer patients. TCRdb's table, derived via immunoSEQ multiplex PCR, lists solely in-frame clones and lacks some. The sample holds just over 80,000 clones; 85% to 95% are singletons and the top ten take approximately 4.8%. The sample comprised blood. Every receptor here comes from a young woman in good health.

The chain is built from TRBV5-1 and TRBJ1-2; possibly TRBD1 for D (5 bases). V shed 0 bases and J shed 8 bases, with 14 bases lying between them. Germline assignment: CDR1 SGHRS and CDR2 YFSETQ. The CDR3 has 14 amino acids. CDR3 region: CASSLAPGQGGYTF. The DNA of the CDR3 is TGCGCCAGCAGCTTGGCCCCAGGGCAGGGAGGCTACACCTTC. Based on the CDR3 plus reference TRBV5-1 and TRBJ1-2, the full variable domain is KAGVTQTPRYLIKTRGQQVTLSCSPISGHRSVSWYQQTPGQGLQFLFEYFSETQRNKGNFPGRFSGRQFSNSRSEMNVSTLELGDSALYLCASSLAPGQGGYTFGSGTRLTVV.

Note on this clone: One end of the junction varies from germline; a read error may be responsible. The chain recombines TRBV2 with TRBJ2-1; D is uncertain. The CDR3 extends over 12 amino acids. Germline CDR1 reads SNHLY; CDR2 reads FYNNEI. The CDR3 loop is CASTEDNNEQFF. The DNA for the CDR3 is TGTGCCAGCACTGAAGACAACAATGAGCAGTTCTTC.

This rearrangement joins TRBV2 to TRBJ1-4; D gene unclear. Germline assignment: CDR1 SNHLY and CDR2 FYNNEI. The CDR3 runs to 12 residues. V was trimmed by 7 bases and J by 3 bases, leaving 6 bases between them. The CDR3 DNA reads TGTGCCAGCAAAGGACCTAATGAAAAACTGTTTTTT. Translating gives CASKGPNEKLFF.

J is TRBJ2-5 and V is TRBV7-2; TRBD2 matches 14 bases. With V trimmed by 6 bases and J by 5 bases, 11 bases remained unmatched. Per germline, CDR1 SGHTA and CDR2 FQGNSA. The CDR3 consists of 17 residues. This CDR3 is CASRPTSGRVRGETQYF. CDR3 sequence (DNA): TGTGCCAGCAGGCCGACTAGCGGGAGGGTAAGGGGGGAGACCCAGTACTTC.

This chain uses TRBV4-3 with TRBJ2-7; no clear D. The CDR3 is 15 residues long. The V end lost 1 base, the J end lost 2 bases, and 12 bases lay between the germline ends. The germline V gene has CDR1 LGHNA and CDR2 YSLEER. CDR3 protein: CASSQGTARAYEQYF. DNA of the CDR3: TGCGCCAGCAGCCAAGGGACCGCAAGGGCCTACGAGCAGTACTTC.

The rearrangement links TRBV4-1 to TRBJ1-5, with D uncertain. CDR1 and CDR2 from the germline V gene are MGHRA and YSYEKL. The CDR3 sequence is 15 residues long. The V gene lost 0 bases and the J gene lost 7 bases, with 13 bases spanning the gap. In nucleotides, the CDR3 is TGCGCCAGCAGCCAAGATAGGTACCCCCCCCAGCCCCAGCATTTT. It yields the protein CASSQDRYPPQPQHF.

The rearrangement links TRBV10-3 to TRBJ1-5; 7 bases agree with TRBD1. The CDR3 contains 13 residues. With V trimmed by 11 bases and J by 4 bases, 8 bases remained unmatched. The germline CDR1 and CDR2 sequences are ENHRY and SYGVKD. CDR3 DNA: TGTGCCTCCAGGGGGGGAGCGAATCAGCCCCAGCATTTT. Its translation is CASRGGANQPQHF.

This chain joins TRBV18 and TRBJ2-1, with 7 bases identical to TRBD2. V was clipped by 0 bases and J by 3 bases; unmatched bases: 5. The CDR3 is 16 amino acids. Per the germline V gene, CDR1 is KGHSH and CDR2 is LQKENI. CDR3: CASSPPYQRDYNEQFF. CDR3 coding DNA: TGTGCCAGCTCACCACCGTACCAGCGGGACTACAATGAGCAGTTCTTC.

V is TRBV6-5 and J is TRBJ1-3, with TRBD1 as a possible D gene (5 bases). There are 16 residues in the CDR3. Germline V gives CDR1 MNHEY, CDR2 SVGAGI. V was shortened by 4 bases and J by 0 bases, with 13 bases between the two germline ends. For the CDR3, the DNA is TGTGCCAGCAGTTTCGGGACGGGAGACTCTGGAAACACCATATATTTT. Its protein product is CASSFGTGDSGNTIYF.

The CDR3 bases are TGTGCCAGCAGCCTAGTCAATGAGCAGTTCTTC. This gives the protein CASSLVNEQFF. The V call is TRBV3-1 (or the pseudogene TRBV3-2), the J call TRBJ2-1; no reliable D call. The CDR3 has 11 amino acids. The germline gives CDR1 LGHDT, CDR2 YNNKEL (reference sequence). Deletions cut 4 bases from V and 6 bases from J, with 4 bases between.

This chain connects TRBV6-4 to TRBJ1-1; tentative D call: TRBD1 (6 bases). The V end was cut by 2 bases, the J end by 8 bases, with 12 bases between. Germline values: CDR1 MRHNA, CDR2 SNTAGT. The CDR3 runs to 13 residues. CDR3: CASSDGDRGEAFF. The DNA for the CDR3 is TGTGCCAGCAGTGACGGAGATAGGGGGGAAGCTTTCTTT.

This sequence joins TRBV5-1 and TRBJ1-1, with D unresolved. V was shortened by 0 bases and J by 3 bases, with 9 bases between the two germline ends. Germline loops: CDR1 SGHRS, CDR2 YFSETQ. The CDR3 runs 14 residues. The CDR3 region has the DNA TGCGCCAGCAGCTTGGTCAGGTGGGACACTGAAGCTTTCTTT. It encodes CASSLVRWDTEAFF.

The chain joins TRBV7-2 to TRBJ1-5; D uncertain. The germline gives CDR1 SGHTA, CDR2 FQGNSA. V lost 5 bases and J 2 bases, leaving 13 bases between the germline ends. There are 15 residues in the CDR3. The CDR3 DNA reads TGTGCCAGCAGCACAGCGCCCTGGGGCAATCAGCCCCAGCATTTT. This sequence encodes CASSTAPWGNQPQHF.

The J gene is TRBJ1-2, the V gene TRBV28, with D perhaps TRBD1 (6 bases). Germline V CDR1 and CDR2: MDHEN, SYDVKM. The CDR3 has 13 residues. Trimming shortened V by 3 bases and J by 8 bases, and 13 bases separated the two germline ends. The CDR3 protein is CASSLLGQYGYTF. In nucleotides, the CDR3 is TGTGCCAGCAGTTTGTTGGGACAATACGGCTACACCTTC.

The chain employs TRBV11-3 and TRBJ2-1, with D perhaps TRBD2 (7 bases). Germline CDR1 is SGHNT and CDR2 is YENEEA. This CDR3 is 15 amino acids long. Trimming shortened V by 1 base and J by 12 bases, and 19 bases separated the two germline ends. CDR3 nucleotides: TGTGCCAGCAGCTTAGGAGGGGGGGGCGGGCATGTGCAGTTCTTC. Translated: CASSLGGGGGHVQFF. The whole variable domain, remainder taken from reference TRBV11-3 and TRBJ2-1, is EAGVVQSPRYKIIEKKQPVAFWCNPISGHNTLYWYLQNLGQGPELLIRYENEEAVDDSQLPKDRFSAERLKGVDSTLKIQPAELGDSAVYLCASSLGGGGGHVQFFGPGTRLTVL.

V usage is TRBV18 and J usage is TRBJ2-7; tentative D call: TRBD2 (6 bases). The CDR3 extends over 13 amino acids. Germline CDR1 and CDR2: KGHSH and LQKENI. The ends were cut back, 3 bases at V and 2 bases at J, with 8 bases in the middle. The CDR3 region is CASSPRRAYEQYF. CDR3 in DNA: TGTGCCAGCTCACCTAGGAGGGCCTACGAGCAGTACTTC.

The V call is TRBV6-5, the J call TRBJ2-1; D is possibly TRBD2 (5 bases). V was clipped by 8 bases and J by 3 bases, with 11 bases between them. CDR3 length: 13 residues. Germline V gives CDR1 MNHEY, CDR2 SVGAGI. The DNA of the CDR3 is TGTGCCAGCTTAGGAGCGGACTACAATGAGCAGTTCTTC. Protein: CASLGADYNEQFF.

The chain links TRBV11-2 to TRBJ2-7; perhaps D is TRBD1 or TRBD2 (5 bases each). Germline V CDR1 and CDR2: SGHAT, FQNNGV. The V and J ends lost 4 bases and 2 bases respectively, with 15 bases between them. The CDR3 runs 15 residues. CDR3 residues: CASSSLSRGAYEQYF. CDR3 DNA: TGTGCCAGCAGCTCCCTCTCCCGAGGGGCCTACGAGCAGTACTTC.

This chain links TRBV10-3 with TRBJ2-3; unclear D gene. CDR3 length equals 12 residues. Germline V CDR1 and CDR2: ENHRY, SYGVKD. V was trimmed by 6 bases and J by 4 bases, leaving 8 bases between them. CDR3 nucleotides: TGTGCCATCAGACAGTCTTCAGATACGCAGTATTTT. It codes for CAIRQSSDTQYF.

The chain is built from TRBV2 and TRBJ2-7; possible D gene TRBD2, 6 bases. V lost 9 bases to trimming and J lost 7 bases, with 19 bases between them. The CDR3 consists of 13 residues. The V gene's germline CDR1 is SNHLY and CDR2 FYNNEI. This CDR3 is CARAVEGVGEQYF. In nucleotides, the CDR3 is TGTGCCAGGGCCGTGGAGGGCGTTGGGGAGCAGTACTTC.

The chain links TRBV2 to TRBJ1-2; D gene unclear. Germline-derived CDR1 and CDR2 are SNHLY and FYNNEI. V was shortened by 6 bases and J by 4 bases, with 15 bases between the two germline ends. This CDR3 spans 14 amino acids. The CDR3 loop is CASSPEAVGYGYTF. The CDR3, as DNA: TGTGCCAGCAGCCCGGAGGCGGTCGGCTATGGCTACACCTTC.

This chain connects TRBV2 to TRBJ1-1; D is perhaps TRBD1 (6 bases). The V end was cut by 6 bases, the J end by 5 bases, with 7 bases between. CDR1 and CDR2 (germline): SNHLY, FYNNEI. The CDR3 extends over 11 amino acids. The CDR3 DNA is TGTGCCAGCAGAGGGGGGACTGAAGCTTTCTTT. It yields the protein CASRGGTEAFF.

CDR3 bases: TGTGCCAGCAGTTACTCGATGGTGAGCGGGAGGTACGAGCAGTACTTC. Protein sequence: CASSYSMVSGRYEQYF. This chain uses TRBV6-2 or TRBV6-3 with TRBJ2-7; TRBD2 aligns across 9 bases. CDR3 length equals 16 residues. Germline V lookup: CDR1 MNHEY, CDR2 SVGEGT. The J segment lost 4 bases and the V segment lost 0 bases, leaving 7 bases of the junction unmatched.

The chain carries TRBV6-1 and TRBJ2-7; a weak D match, TRBD2 (6 bases). Trimming took 3 bases from V and 2 from J, leaving 17 bases between them. Germline CDR1 is MNHNS and CDR2 is SASEGT. The CDR3 length is 16 residues. CDR3 in DNA: TGTGCCAGCAGTGAGGATCCCTTGGACTATCCCTACGAGCAGTACTTC. Translating gives CASSEDPLDYPYEQYF.

Concerning this clone: Relative to the germline gene, one junction end is altered; a read error may explain this. The chain carries TRBV29-1 and TRBJ2-3, with TRBD2 matching over 8 bases. The CDR3 contains 16 residues. Germline CDR1 SQVTM, CDR2 ANQGSEA. CDR3 nucleotide sequence: TGCAGCGTGGAAGGTCGGGCGGGAGGTAGCACAGATACGCAGTATTTT. Residues: CSVEGRAGGSTDTQYF.